This T cell receptor (beta chain) was sequenced during a study of blood T cell repertoires in COVID-19. Study details: Samples of COVID-19 (acute and convalescent) were obtained from the United States, Italy and Spain. Nucleic acid was either cDNA or gDNA, and it came from T cells, B-cell-depleted T cells, or PBMCs.

The germline V gene has CDR1 GTSNPN and CDR2 SVGIG (reference sequence). Germline trimming cut 1 base from V and 5 bases from J; bases unmatched to any gene: 7. The CDR3 covers 15 residues. Sequencing was performed with immunoSEQ multiplex PCR; in TCRdb, only in-frame clones are kept and a portion is missing. The sample holds 210,000 or so clones, just under 85% seen once. This clone showed up just a few times. Sequencing was done on a sample of peripheral blood. This TCR derives from a woman between 50 and 59 years old with active or convalescent COVID-19. The gene calls are TRBV30 and TRBJ1-4; 7 nucleotides align to TRBD1. DNA of the CDR3: TGTGCCTGGAGTGACGGGAAGGGGGCGAATGAAAAACTGTTTTTT. It translates to CAWSDGKGANEKLFF. The full variable domain, rest sourced from reference TRBV30 and TRBJ1-4, is SQTIHQWPATLVQPVGSPLSLECTVEGTSNPNLYWYRQAAGRGLQLLFYSVGIGQISSEVPQNLSASRPQDRQFILSSKKLLLSDSGFYLCAWSDGKGANEKLFFGSGTQLSVL.